A single sample gave rise to the 9 T cell receptor beta chains below, sequenced in a study of tumor-infiltrating lymphocytes in primary liver carcinoma. Both blood RNA, taken from unsorted whole blood, and germline DNA were extracted. From approximately 550 ng of total RNA, TCR beta-specific cDNA was reverse-transcribed using a constant-region primer. Three nested multiplex PCR rounds, a slightly modified ARM-PCR method, built the TCR beta libraries. A C-beta reverse primer and TRBV1-TRBV30 forward primers served in each of the first two PCR rounds, at about 9 cycles apiece. TCRdb itself ran the multiplex PCR reads through MiXCR, one entry per CDR3 protein. The table includes 300,000 to 400,000 distinct CDR3 sequences, about 62% detected once. Sequenced sample: peripheral blood. The receptors stem from a middle-aged man with primary liver carcinoma and hepatitis B virus infection.

This chain links TRBV7-8 with TRBJ2-7, with D maybe TRBD1 (5 bases). This CDR3 contains 14 residues. Trimming took off 7 bases at V and 3 bases at J, with 16 bases between the two ends. Germline CDR1 SGHVS, CDR2 FQNEAQ. This chain's CDR3 is CASTPRGYFYEQYF. CDR3 nucleotide sequence: TGTGCCAGCACCCCAAGGGGCTATTTCTACGAGCAGTACTTC.

About this clonotype: It may be a read error: a sequence one base away is much more abundant. The chain uses TRBV6-1 and TRBJ2-7, with D maybe TRBD1 (7 bases). Germline loops: CDR1 MNHNS, CDR2 SASEGT. Trimming left V 10 bases short and J 6 bases short, with 19 bases between. This CDR3 region has 13 residues. Here the CDR3 reads CAILAGGLSEQYF. The CDR3 DNA follows: TGTGCCATCCTGGCAGGGGGACTGTCCGAGCAGTACTTC.

Remarks on this clonotype: The germline gene is not matched at one end of the junction; a read error may be the cause. The chain recombines TRBV25-1 with TRBJ1-5; D is undetermined. The germline CDR1 and CDR2 sequences are MGHDK and SYGVNS. There are 14 residues in the CDR3. This chain's CDR3 is CASSEWRYNQTQHF. The CDR3 region has the DNA TGTGCCAGCAGTGAATGGAGGTACAATCAGACCCAGCATTTT.

This clonotype has just a few counts. The chain employs TRBV28 and TRBJ2-7; 9 nucleotides line up with TRBD1. The V gene's germline CDR1 is MDHEN and CDR2 SYDVKM. Unmatched junction bases numbered 11, after V lost 2 bases and J lost 6 bases. CDR3 length: 16 amino acids. The CDR3 reads CASSLPGQGAGGEQYF. In DNA, the CDR3 is TGTGCCAGCAGTTTACCGGGACAGGGCGCAGGAGGCGAGCAGTACTTC.

Concerning this clonotype: Being one base from a much bigger clone, this may be a read error. Since no conserved phenylalanine or tryptophan closes the CDR3, a read error is the likely cause. The V and J genes are TRBV4-1 and TRBJ1-2; D gene unclear. The V gene's germline CDR1 is MGHRA and CDR2 YSYEKL. The CDR3 has 13 amino acids. V lost 0 bases to trimming and J lost 5 bases, with 7 bases between them. CDR3 nucleotides: TGCGCCAGCAGCCAAGAAACCCAGTATGGCTACACCTAC. Its translation is CASSQETQYGYTY.

This clonotype was counted many times. The rearrangement links TRBV28 to TRBJ2-3; 8 positions match TRBD1. The V and J ends lost 2 bases and 6 bases, in that order; junction bases with no gene match: 7. Looked up from germline, CDR1 is MDHEN and CDR2 is SYDVKM. CDR3 size: 15 residues. CDR3 protein: CASSLRTGWIDTQYF. The CDR3 DNA is TGTGCCAGCAGTTTACGGACAGGGTGGATTGATACGCAGTATTTT. Drawing the rest from reference TRBV28 and TRBJ2-3, the complete variable domain is DVKVTQSSRYLVKRTGEKVFLECVQDMDHENMFWYRQDPGLGLRLIYFSYDVKMKEKGDIPEGYSVSREKKERFSLILESASTNQTSMYLCASSLRTGWIDTQYFGPGTRLTVL.

Worth noting for this clonotype: A clone one base away is much larger, so this may be a read error. The V call is TRBV10-3, the J call TRBJ2-1; D might be TRBD1 (6 bases). The CDR3 covers 14 residues. The V and J ends lost 4 bases and 7 bases respectively, with 14 bases between them. Germline V gene sequence: CDR1 ENHRY, CDR2 SYGVKD. This CDR3 is CAISGPLQGNEQFF. CDR3 DNA sequence: TGTGCCATCAGTGGGCCGCTCCAGGGGAATGAGCAGTTCTTC.

In regard to this clonotype: A read error may account for a junction end that differs from germline. In nucleotides, the CDR3 is TGTGCCAGCAACTTGACAGCCGATGCCTACGAGCAGTACTTC. It specifies CASNLTADAYEQYF. The chain couples TRBV5-5 to TRBJ2-7; possible D gene TRBD1, 5 bases. Germline lookup yields CDR1 SGHKS and CDR2 YYEKEE (reference sequence). This CDR3 comprises 14 residues.

Worth noting for this clonotype: A read error may produce the germline difference seen at one junction end. The rearrangement uses TRBV29-1 and TRBJ2-6; D may be TRBD1 or TRBD2 (5 bases each). This CDR3 region has 14 residues. CDR1 is SQVTM and CDR2 is ANQGSEA in the germline V gene. The CDR3 loop reads CSAGAAGGTNVQTF. The CDR3 DNA follows: TGCAGCGCCGGGGCGGCGGGTGGGACCAACGTCCAGACTTTC.